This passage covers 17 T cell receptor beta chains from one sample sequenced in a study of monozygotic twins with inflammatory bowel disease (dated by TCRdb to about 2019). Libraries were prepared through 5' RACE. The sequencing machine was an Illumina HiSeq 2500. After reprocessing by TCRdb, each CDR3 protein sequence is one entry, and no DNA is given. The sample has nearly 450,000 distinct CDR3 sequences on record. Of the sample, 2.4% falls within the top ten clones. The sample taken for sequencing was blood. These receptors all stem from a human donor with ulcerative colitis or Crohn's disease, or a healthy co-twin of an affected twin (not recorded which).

CDR3 sequence: CASSKALRGGSTDTQYF. The gene calls are TRBV21-1 and TRBJ2-3; TCRdb calls TRBD1, which cannot be checked without DNA. TRBV21-1 counts as a pseudogene. This CDR3 spans 17 amino acids.

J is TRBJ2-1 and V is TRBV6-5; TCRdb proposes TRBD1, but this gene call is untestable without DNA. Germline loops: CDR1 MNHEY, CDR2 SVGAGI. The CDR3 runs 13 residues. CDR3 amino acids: CASSSQGAYEQFF.

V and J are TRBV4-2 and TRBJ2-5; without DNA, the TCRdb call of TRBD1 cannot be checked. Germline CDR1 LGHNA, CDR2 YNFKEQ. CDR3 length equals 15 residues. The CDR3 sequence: CASSQDLGDRVTQYF.

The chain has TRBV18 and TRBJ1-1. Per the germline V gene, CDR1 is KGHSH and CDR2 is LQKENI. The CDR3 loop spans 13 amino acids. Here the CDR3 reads CASSPPGAQEAFF.

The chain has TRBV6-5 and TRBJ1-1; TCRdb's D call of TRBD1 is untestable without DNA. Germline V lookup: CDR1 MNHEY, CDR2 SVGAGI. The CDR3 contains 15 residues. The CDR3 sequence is CASSSTGGAGTEAFF.

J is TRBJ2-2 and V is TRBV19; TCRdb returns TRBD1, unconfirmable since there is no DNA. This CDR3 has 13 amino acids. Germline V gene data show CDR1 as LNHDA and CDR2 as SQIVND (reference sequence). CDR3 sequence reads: CASRMTGTGELFF.

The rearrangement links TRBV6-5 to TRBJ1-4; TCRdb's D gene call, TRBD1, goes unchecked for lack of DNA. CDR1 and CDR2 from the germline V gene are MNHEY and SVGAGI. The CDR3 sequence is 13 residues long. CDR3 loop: CASTPSTNEKLFF.

This CDR3 is CASSLDPVNEQFF. The rearrangement links TRBV7-9 to TRBJ2-1. Germline V lookup: CDR1 SEHNR, CDR2 FQNEAQ (reference sequence). CDR3 length: 13 residues.

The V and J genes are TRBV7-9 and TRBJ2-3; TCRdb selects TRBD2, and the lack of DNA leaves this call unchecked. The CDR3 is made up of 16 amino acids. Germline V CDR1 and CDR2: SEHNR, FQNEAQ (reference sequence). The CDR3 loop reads CASSPPGLQSTDTQYF.

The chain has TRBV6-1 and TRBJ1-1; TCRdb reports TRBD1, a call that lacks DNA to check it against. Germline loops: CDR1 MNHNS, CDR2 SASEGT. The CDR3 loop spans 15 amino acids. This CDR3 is CASSPLGGAGTEAFF.

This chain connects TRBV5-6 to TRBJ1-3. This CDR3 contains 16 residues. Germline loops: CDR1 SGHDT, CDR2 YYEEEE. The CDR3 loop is CASSLKPSLSGNTIYF.

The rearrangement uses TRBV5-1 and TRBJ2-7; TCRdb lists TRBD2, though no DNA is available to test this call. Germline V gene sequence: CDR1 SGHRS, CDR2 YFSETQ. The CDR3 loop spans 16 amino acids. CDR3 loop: CASSTSPGTSSWEQYF. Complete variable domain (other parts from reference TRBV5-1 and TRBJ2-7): KAGVTQTPRYLIKTRGQQVTLSCSPISGHRSVSWYQQTPGQGLQFLFEYFSETQRNKGNFPGRFSGRQFSNSRSEMNVSTLELGDSALYLCASSTSPGTSSWEQYFGPGTRLTVT.

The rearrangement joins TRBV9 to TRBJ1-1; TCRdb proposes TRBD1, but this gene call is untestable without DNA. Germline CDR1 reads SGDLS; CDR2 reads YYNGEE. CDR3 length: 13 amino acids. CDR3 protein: CASSVGAYTEAFF.

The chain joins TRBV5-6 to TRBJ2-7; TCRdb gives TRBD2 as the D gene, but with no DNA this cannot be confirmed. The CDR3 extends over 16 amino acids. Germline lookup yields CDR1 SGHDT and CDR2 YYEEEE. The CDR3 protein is CASSLRRERSSYEQYF.

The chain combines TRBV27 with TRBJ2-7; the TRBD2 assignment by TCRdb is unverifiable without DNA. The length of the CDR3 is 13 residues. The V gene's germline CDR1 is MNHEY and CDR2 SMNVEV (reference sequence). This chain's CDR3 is CASSPTHGGEQYF.

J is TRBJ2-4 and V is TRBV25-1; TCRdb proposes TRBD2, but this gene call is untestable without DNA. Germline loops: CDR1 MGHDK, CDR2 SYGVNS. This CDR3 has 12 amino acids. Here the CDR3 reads CASISGRNIQYF.

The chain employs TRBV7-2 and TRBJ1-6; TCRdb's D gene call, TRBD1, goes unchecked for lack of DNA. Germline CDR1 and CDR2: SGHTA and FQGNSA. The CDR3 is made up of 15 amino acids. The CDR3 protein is CASSQGQAANSPLHF.